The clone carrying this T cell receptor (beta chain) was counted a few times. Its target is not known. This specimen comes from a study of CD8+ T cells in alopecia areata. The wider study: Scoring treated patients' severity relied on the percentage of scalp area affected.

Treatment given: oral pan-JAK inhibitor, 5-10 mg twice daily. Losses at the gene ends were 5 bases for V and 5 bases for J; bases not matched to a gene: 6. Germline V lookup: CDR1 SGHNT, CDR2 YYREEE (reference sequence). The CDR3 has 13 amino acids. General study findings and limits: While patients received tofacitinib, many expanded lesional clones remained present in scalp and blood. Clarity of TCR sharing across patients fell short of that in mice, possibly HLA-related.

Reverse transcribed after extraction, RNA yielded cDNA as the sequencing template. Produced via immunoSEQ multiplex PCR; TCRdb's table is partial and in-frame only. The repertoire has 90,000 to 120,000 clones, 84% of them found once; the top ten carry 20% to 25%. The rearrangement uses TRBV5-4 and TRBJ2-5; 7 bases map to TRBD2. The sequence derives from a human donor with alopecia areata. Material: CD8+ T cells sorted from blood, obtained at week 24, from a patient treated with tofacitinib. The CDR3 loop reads CASSPTSTETQYF. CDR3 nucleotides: TGTGCCAGCAGTCCGACTAGCACGGAGACCCAGTACTTC. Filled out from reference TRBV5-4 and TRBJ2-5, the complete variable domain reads ETGVTQSPTHLIKTRGQQVTLRCSSQSGHNTVSWYQQALGQGPQFIFQYYREEENGRGNFPPRFSGLQFPNYSSELNVNALELDDSALYLCASSPTSTETQYFGPGTRLLVL.